These 13 T cell receptor beta chains share one sample of origin, sequenced in a study of T cell responses to AZD1222 COVID-19 vaccine. The protocol was immunoSEQ multiplex PCR, while the TCRdb copy is restricted to in-frame clones and leaves out a portion. The table lists 180,000 or so clones, approximately 91% of them singletons, with 1.5% to 2% in the top ten. The source was peripheral blood, collected 28 days after the second AZD1222 dose. The receptors originated from an adult who received the AZD1222 COVID-19 vaccine.

The chain is built from TRBV5-1 and TRBJ1-2; tentatively, D is TRBD1 (5 bases). V gave up 3 bases and J gave up 2 bases, with 8 bases separating them. The CDR3 consists of 13 residues. Germline V gene sequence: CDR1 SGHRS, CDR2 YFSETQ. The CDR3 region is CASSSGRNYGYTF. In nucleotides, the CDR3 is TGCGCCAGCAGCTCGGGACGGAACTATGGCTACACCTTC.

This clone was observed a handful of times. The gene calls are TRBV7-9 and TRBJ1-1; TRBD1 might be the D (5 bases). The germline gives CDR1 SEHNR, CDR2 FQNEAQ (reference sequence). Trimming pared 3 bases from V and 4 bases from J, leaving 15 bases between. The CDR3 is 15 amino acids. This chain's CDR3 is CASSFGSQGRTEAFF. Written as DNA, the CDR3 is TGTGCCAGCAGCTTTGGTTCGCAGGGCCGCACTGAAGCTTTCTTT.

This clone was observed a single time. The J gene is TRBJ2-7, the V gene TRBV12-3 or TRBV12-4; tentatively, D is TRBD1 (5 bases). V shed 4 bases and J shed 3 bases, with 10 bases lying between them. There are 13 residues in the CDR3. CDR3 in amino acids: CASSSYQGYEQYF. DNA for the CDR3: TGTGCCAGCAGTTCCTACCAGGGCTACGAGCAGTACTTC.

The chain has TRBV30 and TRBJ1-2, with TRBD1 as a possible D gene (6 bases). The germline CDR1 and CDR2 sequences are GTSNPN and SVGIG (reference sequence). The V and J ends lost 1 base and 4 bases respectively, with 13 bases between them. The length of the CDR3 is 14 residues. The CDR3 loop reads CAWSEGGRIYGYTF. In DNA form, the CDR3 reads TGTGCCTGGAGTGAAGGGGGGCGTATCTATGGCTACACCTTC. The full variable domain, its missing parts supplied by reference TRBV30 and TRBJ1-2, is SQTIHQWPATLVQPVGSPLSLECTVEGTSNPNLYWYRQAAGRGLQLLFYSVGIGQISSEVPQNLSASRPQDRQFILSSKKLLLSDSGFYLCAWSEGGRIYGYTFGSGTRLTVV.

The genes are TRBV9 and TRBJ2-3, with 8 bases matching TRBD2. V was pared by 0 bases and J by 4 bases, with 1 base of the junction left unmatched. This CDR3 spans 14 amino acids. Germline-derived CDR1 and CDR2 are SGDLS and YYNGEE. The CDR3 bases are TGTGCCAGCAGCGTAGGGGGACTAGCAGATACGCAGTATTTT. This sequence encodes CASSVGGLADTQYF.

This chain links TRBV19 with TRBJ1-1; TRBD1 is a possible D gene (6 bases). CDR1 and CDR2 (germline): LNHDA, SQIVND (reference sequence). The CDR3 sequence is 13 residues long. V shed 5 bases and J shed 5 bases, with 12 bases lying between them. This CDR3 reads CASSRGQGTEAFF. The CDR3 DNA follows: TGTGCCAGTAGTCGGGGGCAAGGGACTGAAGCTTTCTTT.

The chain has TRBV29-1 and TRBJ2-5; tentatively, D is TRBD2 (6 bases). The V end was cut by 4 bases, the J end by 4 bases, with 34 bases between. The germline V gene has CDR1 SQVTM and CDR2 ANQGSEA. CDR3 length: 20 residues. The CDR3 protein is CSVGGNSLSWGPGEVETQYF. Written as DNA, the CDR3 is TGCAGCGTTGGTGGGAACTCGCTATCTTGGGGACCCGGGGAGGTAGAGACCCAGTACTTC.

The gene calls are TRBV30 and TRBJ2-7, with TRBD2 matching 9 bases. V lost 0 bases and J lost 6; bases outside the gene matches: 15. Looked up from germline, CDR1 is GTSNPN and CDR2 is SVGIG (reference sequence). There are 17 residues in the CDR3. CDR3 loop: CAWSVSRTSVNLGEQYF. The CDR3 region has the DNA TGTGCCTGGAGTGTAAGCAGGACTAGCGTTAACCTTGGCGAGCAGTACTTC.

In regard to this clone: Other DNA sequences in this sample translate to the same CDR3. The V gene is TRBV5-1, the J gene TRBJ1-1; D is undetermined. The V gene's germline CDR1 is SGHRS and CDR2 YFSETQ. CDR3 length: 14 residues. Trimming removed 0 bases from V and 1 base from J, with 7 bases in between. As DNA, the CDR3 is TGCGCCAGCAGCTTGGGACCAACGAACACTGAAGCTTTCTTT. As protein: CASSLGPTNTEAFF.

The rearrangement links TRBV2 to TRBJ2-7, with 15 nucleotides matching TRBD2. CDR3 length: 18 amino acids. Per germline, CDR1 SNHLY and CDR2 FYNNEI. Germline trimming cut 5 bases from V and 7 bases from J; bases unmatched to any gene: 15. The CDR3 here is CASSRGLAGGNSRWEQYF. In nucleotides, the CDR3 is TGTGCCAGCAGTCGGGGACTAGCGGGAGGTAATTCACGATGGGAGCAGTACTTC.

This chain links TRBV4-1 with TRBJ2-7; the D call may be TRBD1 or TRBD2 (6 bases each). Trimming removed 1 base at V and 4 bases at J, with 14 bases between. CDR3 length equals 15 residues. Looked up from germline, CDR1 is MGHRA and CDR2 is YSYEKL. The CDR3, as DNA: TGCGCCAGCAGCCAAGGGGAAGGGGGGCAATACGAGCAGTACTTC. Protein sequence: CASSQGEGGQYEQYF.

CDR3 in amino acids: CASSPSPLAYEQYF. Written as DNA, the CDR3 is TGTGCCAGCTCACCATCCCCGCTAGCCTACGAGCAGTACTTC. The J gene is TRBJ2-7, the V gene TRBV18; D is unclear. Germline CDR1 and CDR2: KGHSH and LQKENI. V dropped 2 bases and J dropped 2 bases, with 10 bases sitting between them. The CDR3 has 14 amino acids.

This clone appeared a few times. This rearrangement joins TRBV7-8 to TRBJ1-1, with D perhaps TRBD1 (5 bases). CDR3 length: 14 residues. Trimming removed 4 bases at V and 0 bases at J, with 9 bases between. CDR1 and CDR2 from the germline V gene are SGHVS and FQNEAQ. For the CDR3, the DNA is TGTGCCAGCAGCTACCTAGGGGTGAACACTGAAGCTTTCTTT. It is translated as CASSYLGVNTEAFF.